This T cell receptor beta chain was recorded in a study of OX40 agonist ivuxolimab in advanced cancers. On the study more broadly: The mean age was approximately 60 years, ranging from about 20 to 79, with approximately 83% of participants male.

The table came from immunoSEQ multiplex PCR; TCRdb's copy has only in-frame clones and leaves some out. The sample yields some 90,000 clones, around 87% seen once. Cycle 7 day 1, cycle 4 day 1, and baseline were the timepoints at which blood was sampled. Sequences were derived from CD4+ or CD8+ T cells sorted from blood, sampled in a trial of the OX40 agonist ivuxolimab. The clonotype was recovered from an adult with an advanced solid tumor such as melanoma, head and neck, liver or kidney cancer.

The CDR3 spells CAWSEVYIRAHDLLDSPLHF. The DNA for the CDR3 is TGTGCCTGGAGTGAGGTCTACATCAGGGCCCATGATCTTTTGGATTCACCCCTCCACTTT. The V call is TRBV30, the J call TRBJ1-6; weak D call: TRBD1 (5 bases). This CDR3 has 20 amino acids. Germline CDR1 GTSNPN, CDR2 SVGIG (reference sequence). The V gene lost 1 base and the J gene lost 8 bases, with 30 bases spanning the gap.